This T cell receptor (beta chain) is from a study of CD8 T cells in ankylosing spondylitis. This clonotype was seen at least ten times. What it binds is unknown. Preparation of TCR beta libraries was done by quantitative 5'-RACE with molecular barcodes. TCRdb re-called the 5' RACE reads through MiXCR, storing one row per CDR3 protein. The data contain nearly 350,000 distinct CDR3 sequences, about 14% of them singletons. Study findings and constraints: Disease-linked clones displayed a CD8+ phenotype and appeared relatively rarely in peripheral blood.

Sequencing was carried out using blood, either unsorted or a sorted T cell fraction (not recorded which). The TCR was taken from a male donor with ankylosing spondylitis or in good health (not recorded which).

The CDR3 loop is CASSFSRGGRYEQYF. The DNA for the CDR3 is TGTGCCAGCAGTTTCTCCCGGGGAGGGCGCTACGAGCAGTACTTC. The chain is built from TRBV12-3 or TRBV12-4 and TRBJ2-7; TRBD2 aligns across 7 bases. V trimming: 3 bases; J trimming: 3 bases; junction bases outside the gene matches: 8. The CDR3 runs to 15 residues.